This T cell receptor beta chain is drawn from a study of blood T cells in healthy people across ages. Primers used in a second PCR of roughly 7 to 12 cycles were a sample-barcoded 5' primer and a J-beta primer mix. TCRdb independently ran MiXCR on the 5' RACE reads; one entry per CDR3 protein. This table has some 1.6 million distinct CDR3 sequences, roughly a third appearing once. Sequenced material: blood. This clonotype originated in a young woman in good health.

CDR3 in amino acids: CASSDMSPGHYGYTF. The DNA of the CDR3 is TGTGCCAGCAGTGACATGTCCCCGGGACACTATGGCTACACCTTC. The rearrangement uses TRBV2 and TRBJ1-2; a weak D match, TRBD1 (5 bases). CDR3 size: 15 residues. CDR1 is SNHLY and CDR2 is FYNNEI in the germline V gene. The V gene lost 3 bases and the J gene lost 3 bases, with 14 bases spanning the gap.